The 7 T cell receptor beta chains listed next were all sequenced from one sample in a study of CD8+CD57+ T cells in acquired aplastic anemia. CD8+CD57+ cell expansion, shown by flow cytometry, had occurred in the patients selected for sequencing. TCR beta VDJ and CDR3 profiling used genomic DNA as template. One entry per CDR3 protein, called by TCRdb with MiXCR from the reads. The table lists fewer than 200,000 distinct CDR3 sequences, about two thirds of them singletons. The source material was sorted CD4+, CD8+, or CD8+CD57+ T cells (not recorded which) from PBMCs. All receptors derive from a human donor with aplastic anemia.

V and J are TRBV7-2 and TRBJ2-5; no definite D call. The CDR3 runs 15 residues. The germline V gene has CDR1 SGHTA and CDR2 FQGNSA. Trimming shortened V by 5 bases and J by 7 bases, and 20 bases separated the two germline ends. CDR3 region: CASSPTHRPHRTQYF. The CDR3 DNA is TGTGCCAGCAGCCCCACTCACCGGCCCCACCGGACCCAGTACTTC.

CDR3 sequence (DNA): TGTGCCAGCTCCGCGATCGGACAGGCTACTAACTATGGCTACACCTTC. Encoded protein: CASSAIGQATNYGYTF. The chain carries TRBV19 and TRBJ1-2; 7 bases map to TRBD1. The CDR3 consists of 16 residues. Looked up from germline, CDR1 is LNHDA and CDR2 is SQIVND (reference sequence). V was pared by 9 bases and J by 0 bases, with 13 bases of the junction left unmatched. Based on the CDR3 plus reference TRBV19 and TRBJ1-2, the full variable domain is DGGITQSPKYLFRKEGQNVTLSCEQNLNHDAMYWYRQDPGQGLRLIYYSQIVNDFQKGDIAEGYSVSREKKESFPLTVTSAQKNPTAFYLCASSAIGQATNYGYTFGSGTRLTVV.

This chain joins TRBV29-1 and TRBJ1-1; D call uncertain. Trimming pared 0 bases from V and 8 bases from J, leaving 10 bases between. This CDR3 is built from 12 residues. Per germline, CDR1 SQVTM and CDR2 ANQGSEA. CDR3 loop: CSVEEAAGEAFF. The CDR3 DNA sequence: TGCAGCGTTGAAGAGGCGGCGGGGGAAGCTTTCTTT.

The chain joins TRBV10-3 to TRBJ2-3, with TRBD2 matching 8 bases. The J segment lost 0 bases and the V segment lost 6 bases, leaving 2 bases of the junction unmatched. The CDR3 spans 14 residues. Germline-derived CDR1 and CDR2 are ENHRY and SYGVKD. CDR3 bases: TGTGCCATCAGCAGCGGGGGAAGCACAGATACGCAGTATTTT. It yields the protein CAISSGGSTDTQYF.

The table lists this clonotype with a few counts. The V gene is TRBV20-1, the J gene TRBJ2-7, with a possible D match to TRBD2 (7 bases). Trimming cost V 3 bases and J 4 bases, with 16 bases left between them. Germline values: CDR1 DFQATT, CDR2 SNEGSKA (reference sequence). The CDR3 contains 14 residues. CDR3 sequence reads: CSARADGGRYEQYF. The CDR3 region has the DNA TGCAGTGCTAGGGCTGACGGGGGGCGGTACGAGCAGTACTTC.

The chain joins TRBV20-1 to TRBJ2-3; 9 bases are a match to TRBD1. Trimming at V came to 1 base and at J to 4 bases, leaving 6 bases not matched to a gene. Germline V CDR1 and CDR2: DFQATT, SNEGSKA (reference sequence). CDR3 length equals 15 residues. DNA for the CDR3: TGCAGTGCTAGAGGCCAGGACAGGGGACCAGATACGCAGTATTTT. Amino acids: CSARGQDRGPDTQYF.

The CDR3 loop is CATSRDSRLDEQYF. The CDR3 nucleotides read TGTGCCACCAGCAGAGATTCCCGCTTGGACGAGCAGTACTTC. The V call is TRBV15, the J call TRBJ2-7; D is undetermined. Trimming took off 0 bases at V and 5 bases at J, with 11 bases between the two ends. CDR1 and CDR2 (germline): LNHNV, YYDKDF (reference sequence). This CDR3 region has 14 residues.